Presented here are 24 T cell receptor beta chains from one specimen sequenced in a study of T-cell reconstitution after alpha-beta-depleted transplantation in children. A library of TCRbeta sequences, prepared with unique molecular identifiers, was generated. TCRdb used MiXCR to reprocess the PCR reads, holding one entry per CDR3 protein. The data show 700,000 to 850,000 distinct CDR3 sequences, roughly 15% seen once. The starting material was PBMCs, mostly from graft donor cells, obtained 360 days after TCRalphabeta/CD19-depleted stem cell transplant. The source of these receptors is a male patient under 18 who had a stem cell transplant for acute lymphoblastic leukemia, so the T cells may come from the graft donor.

This clonotype was counted only a few times. The V and J genes are TRBV20-1 and TRBJ1-5, with a tentative D call TRBD1 (5 bases). Trimming took 3 bases from V and 7 from J, leaving 10 bases between them. CDR3 size: 12 residues. Looked up from germline, CDR1 is DFQATT and CDR2 is SNEGSKA (reference sequence). The CDR3 loop is CSASAGDQPQHF. The DNA of the CDR3 is TGCAGTGCTAGCGCCGGGGACCAGCCCCAGCATTTT.

At least ten counts were recorded for this clonotype. This chain uses TRBV7-2 with TRBJ2-5; D is ambiguous. Trimming removed 0 bases at V and 5 bases at J, with 10 bases between. The CDR3 runs 14 residues. Germline CDR1 and CDR2: SGHTA and FQGNSA. CDR3 nucleotide sequence: TGTGCCAGCAGCTTAGCGAAGGTGGGGGAGACCCAGTACTTC. This codes for CASSLAKVGETQYF.

The sample holds a few counts of this clonotype. This chain connects TRBV4-1 to TRBJ2-7; the match to TRBD2 covers 8 bases. The CDR3 totals 16 residues. V trimming: 0 bases; J trimming: 0 bases; junction bases outside the gene matches: 4. In germline, CDR1 is MGHRA, CDR2 YSYEKL. The CDR3 protein is CASSQDEREHSYEQYF. CDR3 in DNA: TGCGCCAGCAGCCAAGACGAGCGGGAGCACTCCTACGAGCAGTACTTC.

This clonotype was found a few times. The chain joins TRBV5-5 to TRBJ1-3; D is ambiguous. V lost 4 bases, J lost 0 bases, and 14 bases lay in between. Germline CDR1 SGHKS, CDR2 YYEKEE (reference sequence). The CDR3 runs to 16 residues. In nucleotides, the CDR3 is TGTGCCAGCAGCCTTTCCCGCAACGACTCTGGAAACACCATATATTTT. It is translated as CASSLSRNDSGNTIYF. The full variable domain, rest sourced from reference TRBV5-5 and TRBJ1-3, is DAGVTQSPTHLIKTRGQQVTLRCSPISGHKSVSWYQQVLGQGPQFIFQYYEKEERGRGNFPDRFSARQFPNYSSELNVNALLLGDSALYLCASSLSRNDSGNTIYFGEGSWLTVV.

The CDR3 DNA is TGTGCCAGCAGTGAAGGGGGCGGGAGTAGGTACAATGAGCAGTTCTTC. Its protein is CASSEGGGSRYNEQFF. The genes are TRBV25-1 and TRBJ2-1; D may be TRBD2 (7 bases). Germline V gene sequence: CDR1 MGHDK, CDR2 SYGVNS. CDR3 length: 16 amino acids. Trimming pared 2 bases from V and 4 bases from J, leaving 15 bases between. The full variable domain, its missing parts supplied by reference TRBV25-1 and TRBJ2-1, is EADIYQTPRYLVIGTGKKITLECSQTMGHDKMYWYQQDPGMELHLIHYSYGVNSTEKGDLSSESTVSRIRTEHFPLTLESARPSHTSQYLCASSEGGGSRYNEQFFGPGTRLTVL.

This clonotype was picked up a small number of times. The chain has TRBV5-1 and TRBJ1-1; perhaps TRBD1 as D (5 bases). Germline V gene data show CDR1 as SGHRS and CDR2 as YFSETQ. V was trimmed by 0 bases and J by 4 bases, leaving 10 bases between them. CDR3 length: 14 amino acids. Here the CDR3 DNA reads TGCGCCAGCAGCTTGGGTCGAAGGGGCACTGAAGCTTTCTTT. Amino acid sequence: CASSLGRRGTEAFF.

This chain connects TRBV7-9 to TRBJ2-7, with D possibly called TRBD1 or TRBD2 (5 bases each). Germline V CDR1 and CDR2: SEHNR, FQNEAQ (reference sequence). Deletions cut 3 bases from V and 3 bases from J, with 15 bases between. The CDR3 runs 15 residues. CDR3 in DNA: TGTGCCAGCAGCTTGGTGAGAGAGGGGTACTACGAGCAGTACTTC. Protein sequence: CASSLVREGYYEQYF. The entire variable domain, with the rest obtained from reference TRBV7-9 and TRBJ2-7, is as follows: DTGVSQNPRHKITKRGQNVTFRCDPISEHNRLYWYRQTLGQGPEFLTYFQNEAQLEKSRLLSDRFSAERPKGSFSTLEIQRTEQGDSAMYLCASSLVREGYYEQYFGPGTRLTVT.

V is TRBV3-1 and J is TRBJ2-3; maybe TRBD1 (6 bases). The germline V gene has CDR1 LGHDT and CDR2 YNNKEL (reference sequence). Trimming shortened V by 0 bases and J by 3 bases, and 10 bases separated the two germline ends. The CDR3 has 15 amino acids. The CDR3: CASSQDVGGTDTQYF. CDR3 DNA sequence: TGTGCCAGCAGCCAAGATGTAGGGGGTACAGATACGCAGTATTTT.

CDR3 amino acids: CASSPPSLSGGETNEQFF. In DNA form, the CDR3 reads TGTGCCAGCAGCCCCCCATCTCTCAGTGGGGGAGAGACCAATGAGCAGTTCTTC. This chain connects TRBV3-1 to TRBJ2-1; D may correspond to TRBD1 or TRBD2 (5 bases each). CDR1 is LGHDT, CDR2 YNNKEL, per germline (reference sequence). This CDR3 is built from 18 residues. Trimming pared 4 bases from V and 6 bases from J, leaving 25 bases between.

This clonotype was found a few times. The chain recombines TRBV11-2 with TRBJ2-1; TRBD2 matches 10 bases. Germline loops: CDR1 SGHAT, CDR2 FQNNGV. This CDR3 spans 17 amino acids. V was clipped by 3 bases and J by 7 bases; unmatched bases: 12. Written as DNA, the CDR3 is TGTGCCAGCAGCTTTACTAAGCGGGAGGGGAGGGAGAATGAGCAGTTCTTC. This gives the protein CASSFTKREGRENEQFF.

The chain carries TRBV4-1 and TRBJ2-5; 9 bases agree with TRBD2. Germline V gene data show CDR1 as MGHRA and CDR2 as YSYEKL. After removal of 3 bases from V and 5 bases from J, the junction contained 7 bases not matched to a gene. The CDR3 sequence is 15 residues long. The CDR3 is CASSHLLAGEETQYF. The DNA for the CDR3 is TGCGCCAGCAGCCATCTGTTAGCGGGAGAGGAGACCCAGTACTTC.

CDR3 nucleotide sequence: TGCGCCAGCAGCAACAGGGAAGGTTACGAAAAACTGTTTTTT. Encoded protein: CASSNREGYEKLFF. The chain combines TRBV4-1 with TRBJ1-4, with a weak D call TRBD1 (6 bases). V was clipped by 5 bases and J by 8 bases, with 15 bases between them. Per the germline V gene, CDR1 is MGHRA and CDR2 is YSYEKL. The CDR3 length is 14 residues.

In this sample, this clonotype turned up a few times. V is TRBV20-1 and J is TRBJ1-1; a possible D gene is TRBD1 (6 bases). Germline CDR1 is DFQATT and CDR2 is SNEGSKA (reference sequence). This CDR3 contains 15 residues. V dropped 0 bases and J dropped 1 base, with 12 bases sitting between them. CDR3 DNA: TGCAGTGCTAGAGATCCGAGGGGGGGGAACACTGAAGCTTTCTTT. Protein product: CSARDPRGGNTEAFF.

The rearrangement joins TRBV5-1 to TRBJ1-1; unclear D gene. The germline V gene encodes CDR1 SGHRS and CDR2 YFSETQ. The ends were cut back, 4 bases at V and 1 base at J, with 14 bases in the middle. The CDR3 runs to 15 residues. CDR3 DNA sequence: TGCGCCAGCAGCACCAACGCTCCAGGGAACACTGAAGCTTTCTTT. Translation gives CASSTNAPGNTEAFF.

This clonotype was found many times. The chain is built from TRBV24-1 and TRBJ2-1; 13 nucleotides line up with TRBD2. Germline V CDR1 and CDR2: KGHDR, SFDVKD. The CDR3 extends over 15 amino acids. The V and J ends lost 6 bases and 8 bases, in that order; junction bases with no gene match: 6. CDR3: CATSNGLAGVDEQFF. CDR3 sequence (DNA): TGTGCCACCAGTAACGGACTAGCGGGAGTTGATGAGCAGTTCTTC.

V and J are TRBV5-1 and TRBJ2-3, with 7 bases aligning to TRBD2. The V segment lost 0 bases and the J segment 4 bases; nucleotides outside the gene matches: 11. CDR1 is SGHRS and CDR2 is YFSETQ in the germline V gene. The CDR3 contains 17 residues. CDR3: CASSLVDGRRRSDTQYF. For the CDR3, the DNA is TGCGCCAGCAGCTTGGTGGACGGGAGGAGGAGGTCAGATACGCAGTATTTT.

The rearrangement joins TRBV20-1 to TRBJ2-7, with 7 bases fitting TRBD2. CDR3 length equals 14 residues. Germline V gene lookup returns CDR1 DFQATT and CDR2 SNEGSKA (reference sequence). J was trimmed by 2 bases and V by 6 bases; bases with no gene match: 10. In DNA form, the CDR3 reads TGCAGTGCGAGCACTAGCGCCTGGCCCTACGAGCAGTACTTC. Translating it yields CSASTSAWPYEQYF.

A remark on this clonotype: The CDR3 does not end in the conserved phenylalanine or tryptophan, so this is likely a read error. No DNA is shown, since the ends of the CDR3 on it are uncertain; the CDR3 is the one TCRdb lists. V gene TRBV29-1 combines with J gene TRBJ2-1; TRBD2, the table's D call, lacks a check against the DNA. Germline CDR1 is SQVTM and CDR2 is ANQGSEA. With termini counted, the CDR3 has 8 amino acids. The CDR3 protein is CSVEPSGS.

The V and J genes are TRBV12-3 or TRBV12-4 and TRBJ2-1; TRBD2 matches 11 bases. The CDR3 runs 14 residues. With V trimmed by 6 bases and J by 8 bases, 6 bases remained unmatched. Here the CDR3 DNA reads TGTGCCAGCAGCCGGACTAGCGGGTACGATGAGCAGTTCTTC. Translating it yields CASSRTSGYDEQFF.

The V gene is TRBV12-3 or TRBV12-4, the J gene TRBJ1-4; tentatively, D is TRBD1 (5 bases). The V end was cut by 6 bases, the J end by 8 bases, with 16 bases between. The CDR3 runs to 14 residues. CDR3 in amino acids: CASSPGPPREKLFF. CDR3 coding DNA: TGTGCCAGCAGCCCGGGACCGCCGAGGGAAAAACTGTTTTTT.

The table lists this clonotype with many counts. This chain connects TRBV7-9 to TRBJ2-1, with a tentative D call TRBD1 (6 bases). Germline V CDR1 and CDR2: SEHNR, FQNEAQ (reference sequence). Trimming took off 5 bases at V and 8 bases at J, with 19 bases between the two ends. The CDR3 loop spans 15 amino acids. CDR3 bases: TGTGCCAGCAGCCGAGTAGACAACAGGGAGTATGAGCAGTTCTTC. Amino acids: CASSRVDNREYEQFF.

The chain couples TRBV29-1 to TRBJ2-2; D might be TRBD1 or TRBD2, each matching 5 bases. CDR3 length equals 11 residues. V lost 7 bases, J lost 9 bases, and 12 bases lay in between. The germline V gene has CDR1 SQVTM and CDR2 ANQGSEA. CDR3 coding DNA: TGCAGCGGGGGGAGAGGGAGGGAGCTGTTTTTT. This translates into CSGGRGRELFF.

This clonotype has just a few counts. The rearrangement uses TRBV5-1 and TRBJ2-1; TRBD2 is a possible D gene (7 bases). Germline V CDR1 and CDR2: SGHRS, YFSETQ. The CDR3 totals 17 residues. V gave up 4 bases and J gave up 0 bases, with 17 bases separating them. The CDR3 spells CASSRRGRPSSYNEQFF. The DNA for the CDR3 is TGCGCCAGCAGCCGGCGGGGGCGTCCAAGCTCCTACAATGAGCAGTTCTTC.

This clonotype was seen many times. The J gene is TRBJ1-4, the V gene TRBV7-8; 8 bases are shared with TRBD1. V lost 5 bases and J lost 8; bases outside the gene matches: 7. CDR1 SGHVS and CDR2 FQNEAQ come from the germline V gene. This CDR3 comprises 14 residues. The DNA for the CDR3 is TGTGCCAGCAGCATCAGGGGGCTCATAGAAAAACTGTTTTTT. This gives the protein CASSIRGLIEKLFF.